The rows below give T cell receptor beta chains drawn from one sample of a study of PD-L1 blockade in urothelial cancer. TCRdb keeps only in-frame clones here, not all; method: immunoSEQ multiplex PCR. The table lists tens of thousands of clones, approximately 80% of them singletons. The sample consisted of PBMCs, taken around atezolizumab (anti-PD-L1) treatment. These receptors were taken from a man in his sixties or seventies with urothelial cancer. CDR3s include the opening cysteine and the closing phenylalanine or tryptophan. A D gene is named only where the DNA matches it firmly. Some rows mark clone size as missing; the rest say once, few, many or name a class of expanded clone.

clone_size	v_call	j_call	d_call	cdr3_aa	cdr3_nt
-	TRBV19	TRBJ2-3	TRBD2	CASSPRVRAGGLFNMDTQYF	TGTGCCAGTAGTCCCCGGGTGAGAGCGGGGGGGCTTTTTAATATGGATACGCAGTATTTT
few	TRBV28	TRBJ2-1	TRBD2	CASRTSGTNEQFF	TGTGCCAGCAGGACTAGCGGGACCAATGAGCAGTTCTTC
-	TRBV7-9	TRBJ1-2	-	CASSPYGAKGRSRYGYTF	TGTGCCAGCAGCCCCTATGGGGCTAAAGGGCGAAGTCGCTATGGCTACACCTTC
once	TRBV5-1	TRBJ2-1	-	CASSSLTRDNEQFF	TGCGCCAGCAGCTCACTGACTAGGGACAATGAGCAGTTCTTC
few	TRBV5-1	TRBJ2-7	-	CASSSWDSYRAYEQYF	TGCGCCAGCAGCTCTTGGGATTCCTACAGGGCCTACGAGCAGTACTTC
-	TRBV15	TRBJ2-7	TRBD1	CATSRDYGQANEQYF	TGTGCCACCAGCAGAGATTACGGACAGGCAAACGAGCAGTACTTC
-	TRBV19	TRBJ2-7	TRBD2	CASHHSTSPHYEQYF	TGTGCCAGTCACCACTCGACTAGCCCTCACTACGAGCAGTACTTC
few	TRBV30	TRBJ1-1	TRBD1	CALTLELDRGNTEAFF	TGTGCCCTTACGCTTGAACTTGACAGGGGGAACACTGAAGCTTTCTTT
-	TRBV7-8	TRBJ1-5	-	CASSLRGNQPQHF	TGTGCCAGCAGCTTACGGGGCAATCAGCCCCAGCATTTT
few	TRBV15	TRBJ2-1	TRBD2	CATSRVTSGRGTYNEQFF	TGTGCCACCAGCAGAGTTACTAGCGGGAGAGGGACCTACAATGAGCAGTTCTTC
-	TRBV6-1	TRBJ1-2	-	CASSEVIPTRGGNGYTF	TGTGCCAGCAGTGAAGTGATTCCTACAAGGGGGGGGAACGGCTACACCTTC
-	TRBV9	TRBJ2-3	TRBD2	CASSVGLAGFTDTQYF	TGTGCCAGCAGTGTCGGTCTAGCGGGGTTCACAGATACGCAGTATTTT
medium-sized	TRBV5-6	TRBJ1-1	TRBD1	CASSSTGVSSTFF	TGTGCCAGCAGTTCGACAGGGGTTTCCTCGACTTTCTTT
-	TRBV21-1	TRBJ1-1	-	CANKRTGPEAFF	TGTGCCAATAAGAGGACAGGGCCTGAAGCTTTCTTT
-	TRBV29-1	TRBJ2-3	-	CSVSTRGTDTQYF	TGCAGCGTTTCTACAAGGGGTACAGATACGCAGTATTTT
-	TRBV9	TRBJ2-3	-	CASSVRDTDTQYF	TGTGCCAGCAGCGTACGGGACACAGATACGCAGTATTTT
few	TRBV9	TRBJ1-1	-	CASSVSPLNTEAFF	TGTGCCAGCAGCGTCTCTCCTTTGAACACTGAAGCTTTCTTT
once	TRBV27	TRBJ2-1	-	CASSLPNNEQFF	TGTGCCAGCAGTTTACCAAACAATGAGCAGTTCTTC
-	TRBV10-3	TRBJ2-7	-	CAISEWGGPSYEQYF	TGTGCCATCAGTGAATGGGGGGGCCCCTCCTACGAGCAGTACTTC
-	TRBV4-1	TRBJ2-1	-	CASGSSPYSEQFF	TGCGCCAGCGGGAGTTCCCCCTATAGTGAGCAGTTCTTC
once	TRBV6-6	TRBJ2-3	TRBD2	CASVAGGLGGTDTQYF	TGTGCCAGCGTAGCGGGGGGGCTGGGTGGCACAGATACGCAGTATTTT
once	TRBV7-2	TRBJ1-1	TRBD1	CASSFNGQGEAFF	TGTGCCAGCAGCTTTAACGGACAGGGTGAAGCTTTCTTT
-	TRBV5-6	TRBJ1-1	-	CASSFSQYTEAFF	TGTGCCAGCAGCTTTTCTCAGTACACTGAAGCTTTCTTT
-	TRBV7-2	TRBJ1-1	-	CASSPFPRGKTNVAFF	TGTGCCAGCAGCCCTTTTCCACGGGGGAAGACCAATGTAGCTTTCTTT
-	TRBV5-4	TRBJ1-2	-	CASSSGTANYGYTF	TGTGCCAGCAGCTCGGGGACTGCTAACTATGGCTACACCTTC
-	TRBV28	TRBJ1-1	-	CASQAQGRTEAFF	TGTGCCAGCCAAGCCCAGGGAAGGACTGAAGCTTTCTTT
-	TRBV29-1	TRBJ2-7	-	CSVAGPPGYEQYF	TGCAGCGTTGCAGGGCCACCCGGCTACGAGCAGTACTTC
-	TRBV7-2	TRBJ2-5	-	CASSLVVGRETQYF	TGTGCCAGCAGCTTAGTGGTGGGGCGCGAGACCCAGTACTTC
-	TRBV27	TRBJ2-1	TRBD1	CASSLRTGVYNEQFF	TGTGCCAGCAGTTTGCGGACAGGGGTCTACAATGAGCAGTTCTTC
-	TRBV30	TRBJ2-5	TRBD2	CAWSSRSSGRPGETQYF	TGTGCCTGGAGTTCCCGTTCTAGCGGGAGGCCAGGTGAGACCCAGTACTTC
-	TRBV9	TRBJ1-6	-	CASSVGSSQGRNSPLHF	TGTGCCAGCAGCGTAGGGTCTTCACAAGGGAGGAATTCACCCCTCCACTTT
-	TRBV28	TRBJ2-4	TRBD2	CASSLLGGDIQYF	TGTGCCAGCAGTTTATTGGGGGGGGACATTCAGTACTTC
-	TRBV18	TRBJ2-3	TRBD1	CASSPIRGQGSTDTQYF	TGTGCCAGCTCACCCATCAGAGGACAGGGGAGCACAGATACGCAGTATTTT
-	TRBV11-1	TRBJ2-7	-	CASSPQVGSYEQYF	TGTGCCAGCAGTCCTCAGGTGGGCTCCTACGAGCAGTACTTC
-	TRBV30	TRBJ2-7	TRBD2	CAWGSNLAGDYEQYF	TGTGCCTGGGGATCAAATCTAGCGGGAGACTACGAGCAGTACTTC
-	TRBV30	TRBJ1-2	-	CAWSPGDGYGYTF	TGTGCCTGGAGTCCAGGGGACGGCTATGGCTACACCTTC
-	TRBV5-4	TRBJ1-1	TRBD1	CASSFGGDRGNTEAFF	TGTGCCAGCAGCTTCGGGGGCGACAGGGGGAACACTGAAGCTTTCTTT
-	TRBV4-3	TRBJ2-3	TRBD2	CASSRDSGSYGDTQYF	TGCGCCAGCAGCCGTGACAGCGGGAGTTACGGAGATACGCAGTATTTT
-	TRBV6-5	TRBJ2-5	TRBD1	CASREQGEETQYF	TGTGCCAGCAGGGAACAGGGGGAAGAGACCCAGTACTTC
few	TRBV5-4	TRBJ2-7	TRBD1	CASSFRTGANHEQYF	TGTGCCAGCAGCTTCCGGACAGGGGCAAACCACGAGCAGTACTTC
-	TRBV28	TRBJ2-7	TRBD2	CASSSGLAGGHEQYF	TGTGCCAGCAGCTCCGGACTAGCGGGGGGCCACGAGCAGTACTTC
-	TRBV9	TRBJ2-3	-	CASSVGGRIWDTQYF	TGTGCCAGCAGCGTAGGTGGCAGGATCTGGGATACGCAGTATTTT
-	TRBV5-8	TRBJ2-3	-	CASSLWGGTDTQYF	TGTGCCAGCAGCTTGTGGGGCGGCACAGATACGCAGTATTTT
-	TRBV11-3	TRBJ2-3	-	CASTNTRTDTQYF	TGTGCCAGCACCAACACCCGCACAGATACGCAGTATTTT
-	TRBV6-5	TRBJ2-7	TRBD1	CASSYPGGSDEQYF	TGTGCCAGCAGTTACCCAGGGGGTAGCGACGAGCAGTACTTC
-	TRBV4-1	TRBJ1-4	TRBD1	CASSRRQGGDEKLFF	TGCGCCAGCAGCCGAAGACAGGGCGGGGATGAAAAACTGTTTTTT